This passage covers 11 T cell receptor beta chains from one sample sequenced in a study of blood T cell repertoires in COVID-19. The assay was immunoSEQ multiplex PCR, and TCRdb's table has in-frame clones only and misses some. The sample yields some 250,000 clones, around 81% seen once. The specimen was peripheral blood. The receptor set was obtained from a woman aged 55-69 years with active or convalescent COVID-19.

This chain links TRBV11-3 with TRBJ2-1; D is uncertain. The CDR3 is made up of 14 amino acids. V lost 1 base to trimming and J lost 1 base, with 5 bases between them. In germline, CDR1 is SGHNT, CDR2 YENEEA. CDR3 loop: CASSLGESYNEQFF. The CDR3 DNA reads as TGTGCCAGCAGCTTAGGAGAGTCCTACAATGAGCAGTTCTTC.

The rearrangement uses TRBV7-8 and TRBJ1-3, with D uncertain. The CDR3 is 15 amino acids. Germline-derived CDR1 and CDR2 are SGHVS and FQNEAQ. Trimming shortened V by 0 bases and J by 3 bases, and 9 bases separated the two germline ends. In DNA form, the CDR3 reads TGTGCCAGCAGCTTAGCCACAGTCGGTGGAAACACCATATATTTT. Its translation is CASSLATVGGNTIYF. Filled out from reference TRBV7-8 and TRBJ1-3, the complete variable domain reads GAGVSQSPRYKVAKRGQDVALRCDPISGHVSLFWYQQALGQGPEFLTYFQNEAQLDKSGLPSDRFFAERPEGSVSTLKIQRTQQEDSAVYLCASSLATVGGNTIYFGEGSWLTVV.

This clone turned up a few times. V is TRBV29-1 and J is TRBJ1-3; a possible D gene is TRBD1 (5 bases). Germline lookup yields CDR1 SQVTM and CDR2 ANQGSEA. Trimming left V 4 bases short and J 1 base short, with 8 bases between. CDR3 length: 13 residues. In DNA, the CDR3 is TGCAGCGTTGCCGCAGGGTCTGGAAACACCATATATTTT. Amino acid sequence: CSVAAGSGNTIYF.

The sample holds a few counts of this clone. This chain links TRBV7-9 with TRBJ2-7, with a weak D call TRBD2 (7 bases). Deletions cut 4 bases from V and 5 bases from J, with 15 bases between. Germline CDR1 and CDR2: SEHNR and FQNEAQ (reference sequence). The CDR3 is 14 amino acids. The CDR3 DNA is TGTGCCAGCAGCTCCCCCGGGGGGCTGAACGAGCAGTACTTC. Protein sequence: CASSSPGGLNEQYF.

This chain joins TRBV19 and TRBJ2-7, with TRBD1 identical over 9 bases. This CDR3 has 14 residues. The germline V gene encodes CDR1 LNHDA and CDR2 SQIVND (reference sequence). V shed 5 bases, J shed 0 bases, and the junction held 2 bases outside the gene matches. CDR3 nucleotides: TGTGCCAGTAGTTGGACAGGGGCCTCCTACGAGCAGTACTTC. As protein: CASSWTGASYEQYF.

The rearrangement links TRBV29-1 to TRBJ1-1; a possible D gene is TRBD1 (5 bases). Trimming pared 7 bases from V and 7 bases from J, leaving 22 bases between. The CDR3 is 14 amino acids. Germline CDR1 reads SQVTM; CDR2 reads ANQGSEA. CDR3 region: CSAGWQGYGGEAFF. As DNA, the CDR3 is TGCAGCGCAGGGTGGCAGGGCTACGGGGGTGAAGCTTTCTTT. Using reference TRBV29-1 and TRBJ1-1 for the parts outside the CDR3, the full variable domain is SAVISQKPSRDICQRGTSLTIQCQVDSQVTMMFWYRQQPGQSLTLIATANQGSEATYESGFVIDKFPISRPNLTFSTLTVSNMSPEDSSIYLCSAGWQGYGGEAFFGQGTRLTVV.

There are a few counts of this clone. The rearrangement links TRBV15 to TRBJ1-5, with TRBD1 matching 7 bases. The germline V gene has CDR1 LNHNV and CDR2 YYDKDF (reference sequence). The V and J ends lost 3 bases and 0 bases, in that order; junction bases with no gene match: 8. The CDR3 contains 17 residues. This CDR3 is CATSSGTAGNSNQPQHF. The CDR3 coding sequence is TGTGCCACCAGCAGCGGGACAGCTGGGAATAGCAATCAGCCCCAGCATTTT.

This rearrangement joins TRBV6-6 to TRBJ2-7; no clear D gene. Trimming removed 2 bases at V and 0 bases at J, with 8 bases between. The CDR3 has 14 residues. Germline lookup yields CDR1 MNHNY and CDR2 SVGAGI (reference sequence). The CDR3 bases are TGTGCCAGCAGTTACGAGGTCAGCTCCTACGAGCAGTACTTC. Translated, it gives CASSYEVSSYEQYF.

This clone was detected only a few times. The chain has TRBV19 and TRBJ1-5; 7 bases map to TRBD1. J lost 3 bases, V lost 5 bases, and 10 bases had no gene match. The germline V gene has CDR1 LNHDA and CDR2 SQIVND (reference sequence). This CDR3 has 16 amino acids. The CDR3 here is CASSLDRFGYNQPQHF. The CDR3, as DNA: TGTGCCAGTAGTCTGGACAGGTTTGGGTACAATCAGCCCCAGCATTTT.

The CDR3 DNA follows: TGTGCCAGCAGCCAAGGGTTCGGGGTTAGCAATCAGCCCCAGCATTTT. Protein product: CASSQGFGVSNQPQHF. The chain is built from TRBV3-1 (or the pseudogene TRBV3-2) and TRBJ1-5, with D uncertain. The V gene lost 1 base and the J gene lost 0 bases, with 10 bases spanning the gap. The CDR3 spans 16 residues. The V gene's germline CDR1 is LGHDT and CDR2 YNNKEL (reference sequence).

The chain recombines TRBV3-1 (or the pseudogene TRBV3-2) with TRBJ1-4; D possibly corresponds to TRBD1 (5 bases). V lost 7 bases to trimming and J lost 7 bases, with 16 bases between them. The length of the CDR3 is 14 residues. The V gene's germline CDR1 is LGHDT and CDR2 YNNKEL (reference sequence). The CDR3 DNA sequence: TGTGCCAGCAAAGACAGAGGCAGAGGTGAAAAACTGTTTTTT. Translated, it gives CASKDRGRGEKLFF.